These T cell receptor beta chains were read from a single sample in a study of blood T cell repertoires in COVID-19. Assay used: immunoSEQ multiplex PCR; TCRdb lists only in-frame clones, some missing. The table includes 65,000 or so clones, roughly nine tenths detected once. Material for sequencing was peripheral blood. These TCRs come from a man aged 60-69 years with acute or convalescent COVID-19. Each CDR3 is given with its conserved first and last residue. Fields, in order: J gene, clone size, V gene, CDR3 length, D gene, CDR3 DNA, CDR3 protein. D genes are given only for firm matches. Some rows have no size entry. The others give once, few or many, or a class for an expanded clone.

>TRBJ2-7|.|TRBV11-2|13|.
TGTGCCAGCAGCTTAGCAGGGCTCCCCGAGCAGTACTTC
CASSLAGLPEQYF
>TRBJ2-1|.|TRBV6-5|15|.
TGTGCCAGCAACCCCGAGGGCACAGAAGGCAATGAGCAGTTCTTC
CASNPEGTEGNEQFF
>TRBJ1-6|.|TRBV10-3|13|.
TGTGCCACCGTGGAACGACGGGAGGCACCCCTCCACTTT
CATVERREAPLHF
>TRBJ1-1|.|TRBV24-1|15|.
TGTGCCACCAGTGATTCCGGGACTTTGAACACTGAAGCTTTCTTT
CATSDSGTLNTEAFF
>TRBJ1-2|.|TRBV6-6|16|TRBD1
TGTGCCAGCGTGCCACGGACAGGGCCCCCTAACTATGGCTACACCTTC
CASVPRTGPPNYGYTF
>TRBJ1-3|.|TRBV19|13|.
TGTGCCAGTACCGCACGGGAGGGAAACACCATATATTTT
CASTAREGNTIYF
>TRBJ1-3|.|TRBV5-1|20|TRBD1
TGCGCCAGCAGCCCTCAAGAAGGGACAGGGCGCTTGAGCAGGGGAAACACCATATATTTT
CASSPQEGTGRLSRGNTIYF
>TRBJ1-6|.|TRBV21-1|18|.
TGTGCCAGCAGCAAAAAAGGGGGGACAGTGGGGTATAATTCACCCCTCCACTTT
CASSKKGGTVGYNSPLHF
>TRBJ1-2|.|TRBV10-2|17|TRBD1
TGCGCCAGCAGTGAGTACCTGGACAGGGCCCTTAACTATGGCTACACCTTC
CASSEYLDRALNYGYTF
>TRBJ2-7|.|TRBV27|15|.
TGTGCCAGCACCCCCAGAGGGCCGGCCACCTACGAGCAGTACTTC
CASTPRGPATYEQYF
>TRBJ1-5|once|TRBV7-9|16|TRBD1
TGTGCCAGCAGCTTATCGGCAGGGGGTAGCAATCAGCCCCAGCATTTT
CASSLSAGGSNQPQHF